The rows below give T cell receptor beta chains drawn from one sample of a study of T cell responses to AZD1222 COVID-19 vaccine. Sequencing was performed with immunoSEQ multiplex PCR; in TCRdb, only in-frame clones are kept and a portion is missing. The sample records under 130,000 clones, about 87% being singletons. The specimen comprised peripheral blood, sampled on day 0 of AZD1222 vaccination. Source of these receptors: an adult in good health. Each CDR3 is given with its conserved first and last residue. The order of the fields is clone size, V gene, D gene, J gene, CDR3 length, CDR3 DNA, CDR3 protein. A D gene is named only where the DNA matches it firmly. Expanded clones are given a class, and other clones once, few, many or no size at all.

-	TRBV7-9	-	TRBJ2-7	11	TGTGCCAGCAGCTTAGAGTCCGAGCAGTACTTC	CASSLESEQYF
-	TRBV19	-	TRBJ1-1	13	TGTGCCAGTAGTAACAACCGGGACACTGAAGCTTTCTTT	CASSNNRDTEAFF
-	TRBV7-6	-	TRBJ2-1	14	TGTGCCAGCAGCTTCCGGACCTTGGAGGGTGAGCAGTTCTTC	CASSFRTLEGEQFF
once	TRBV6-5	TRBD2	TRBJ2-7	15	TGTGCCAGCTCGACTAGCGGGACAGGGTCCTACGAGCAGTACTTC	CASSTSGTGSYEQYF
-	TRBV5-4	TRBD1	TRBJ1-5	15	TGTGCCAGCAGCCCTGACAGGGGAAGGAATCAGCCCCAGCATTTT	CASSPDRGRNQPQHF
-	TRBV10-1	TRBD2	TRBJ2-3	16	TGCGCCAGCAGTGAGGTAGCGGGAGTTTTCACAGATACGCAGTATTTT	CASSEVAGVFTDTQYF
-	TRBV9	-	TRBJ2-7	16	TGTGCCAGCAGCGTAGACCCCAGCGTAAACTCCTACGAGCAGTACTTC	CASSVDPSVNSYEQYF
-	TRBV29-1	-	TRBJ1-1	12	TGCAGCGTTAGGACCATGGGGACTGAAGCTTTCTTT	CSVRTMGTEAFF
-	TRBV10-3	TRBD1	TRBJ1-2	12	TGTGCCAACCAGGGGGCGGCCTATGGCTACACCTTC	CANQGAAYGYTF
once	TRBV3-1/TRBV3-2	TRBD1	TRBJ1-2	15	TGTGCCAGCAGCCAAGATGGGACAGAATCCTATGGCTACACCTTC	CASSQDGTESYGYTF
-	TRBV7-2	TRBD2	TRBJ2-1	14	TGTGCCAGCAGCTTAGCGGGAGGGCCCTATGAGCAGTTCTTC	CASSLAGGPYEQFF
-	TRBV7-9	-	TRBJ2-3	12	TGTGCCAGCAGCTTGGTTGACGGGGCGCAGTATTTT	CASSLVDGAQYF
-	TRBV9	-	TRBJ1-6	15	TGTGCCAGCAGCGCCCGCTTGGACAGAAATTCACCCCTCCACTTT	CASSARLDRNSPLHF
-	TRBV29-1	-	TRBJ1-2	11	TGCAGCGTTGACCCCGGGAGTGGCTACACCTTC	CSVDPGSGYTF
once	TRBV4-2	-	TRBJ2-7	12	TGTGCCAGCAGCCTAAGTGGGTATGAGCAGTACTTC	CASSLSGYEQYF
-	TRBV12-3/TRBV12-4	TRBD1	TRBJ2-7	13	TGTGCCAGCAGTTTAAATGTGGGGACAGGGGATTACTTC	CASSLNVGTGDYF
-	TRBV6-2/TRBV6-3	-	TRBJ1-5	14	TGTGCCAGCAGCCGGGGCGGGACTCGTCAGCCCCAGCATTTT	CASSRGGTRQPQHF
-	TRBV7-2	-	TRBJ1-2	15	TGTGCCAGCAGCCCCGAACTACTTCTGGGCTATGGCTACACCTTC	CASSPELLLGYGYTF
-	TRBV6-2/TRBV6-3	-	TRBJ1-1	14	TGTGCCAGCAGTTACTCGGGGGTGAGCACTGAAGCTTTCTTT	CASSYSGVSTEAFF
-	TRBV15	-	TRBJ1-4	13	TGTGCCACCAGCAGAGGGGTAAATGAAAAACTGTTTTTT	CATSRGVNEKLFF
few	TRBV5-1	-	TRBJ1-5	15	TGCGCCAGCAGCTTGATCTCGCAGGGTGATCAGCCCCAGCATTTT	CASSLISQGDQPQHF
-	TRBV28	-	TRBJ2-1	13	TGTGCCACCAAGGCCAGGGGGGTAGATGAGCAGTTCTTC	CATKARGVDEQFF
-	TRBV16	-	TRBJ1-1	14	TGTGCCAGCAGTGTGCAGGGGCGAAACACTGAAGCTTTCTTT	CASSVQGRNTEAFF
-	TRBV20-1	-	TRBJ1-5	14	TGCAGTGCTAGTGGCATCCTTAGCAATCAGCCCCAGCATTTT	CSASGILSNQPQHF
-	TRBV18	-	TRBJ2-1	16	TGTGCCAGCTCATCAGGACAGAGCGGGACCTACAATGAGCAGTTCTTC	CASSSGQSGTYNEQFF
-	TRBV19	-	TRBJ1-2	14	TGTGCCAGTAGTATGTCGGCGACTAACTATGGCTACACCTTC	CASSMSATNYGYTF
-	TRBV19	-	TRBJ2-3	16	TGTGCCAGTAGTACAAACAGGGTGAGGTACACAGATACGCAGTATTTT	CASSTNRVRYTDTQYF
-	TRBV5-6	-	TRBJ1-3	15	TGTGCCAGCAGCTTACAAGGGCCCTCTGGAAACACCATATATTTT	CASSLQGPSGNTIYF
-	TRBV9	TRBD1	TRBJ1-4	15	TGTGCCAGCAGCATCGGGGCAGGGGGTAATGAAAAACTGTTTTTT	CASSIGAGGNEKLFF
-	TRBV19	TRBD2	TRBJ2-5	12	TGTGCCAGTAGGGGGGGGAGTGAGACCCAGTACTTC	CASRGGSETQYF
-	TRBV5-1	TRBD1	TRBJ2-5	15	TGCGCCAGCAGCTTGACCGGGACAGGGAGAGAGACCCAGTACTTC	CASSLTGTGRETQYF
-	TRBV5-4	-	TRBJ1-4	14	TGTGCCAGCAGCTTTAGGGGCGAGGGGGAAAAACTGTTTTTT	CASSFRGEGEKLFF
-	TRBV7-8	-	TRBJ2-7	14	TGTGCCAGCAGCTTAGCGCAGGGTACCTACGAGCAGTACTTC	CASSLAQGTYEQYF
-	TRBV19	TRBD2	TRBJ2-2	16	TGTGCCAGTAGAAACTTAGCGGGAGCGAACACCGGGGAGCTGTTTTTT	CASRNLAGANTGELFF
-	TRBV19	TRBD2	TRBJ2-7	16	TGTGCCAGTAGTATAGGAGGGACTAGCGGGATCTACGAGCAGTACTTC	CASSIGGTSGIYEQYF
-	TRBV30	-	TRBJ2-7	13	TGTGCCTGGAGTGTGGGTCAGGGCTACGAGCAGTACTTC	CAWSVGQGYEQYF
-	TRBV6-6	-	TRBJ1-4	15	TGTGCCAGCTACAATACGGGGGCGAAGGGAGAAAAACTGTTTTTT	CASYNTGAKGEKLFF
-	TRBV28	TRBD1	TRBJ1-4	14	TGTGCCAGCAGTTTAAAACAGGGGCCTGGACTACTGTTTTTT	CASSLKQGPGLLFF
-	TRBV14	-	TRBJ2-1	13	TGTGCCAGCAGCCCCCGGCTAGAGGGCGAGCAGTTCTTC	CASSPRLEGEQFF
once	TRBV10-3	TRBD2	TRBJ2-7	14	TGTGCCATCGCCGCCGGGACTAGTACCGGAGAGCAGTACTTC	CAIAAGTSTGEQYF
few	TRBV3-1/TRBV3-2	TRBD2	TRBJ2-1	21	TGTGCCAGCAGCCGGCCCGACTTTGTGAGCGGGGCATCGAGCTCCTACAATGAGCAGTTCTTC	CASSRPDFVSGASSSYNEQFF
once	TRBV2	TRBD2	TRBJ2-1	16	TGTGCCAGCAGTGAGAGGGTGGGGGAGGGCCACAATGAGCAGTTCTTC	CASSERVGEGHNEQFF